A selection of T cell receptor beta chains follows, all from one sample in a study of blood T cell repertoires in COVID-19. The data were produced by immunoSEQ multiplex PCR, yet TCRdb's version contains in-frame clones alone and is incomplete. The table lists about 36,000 clones, 78% of them singletons. Specimen: peripheral blood. Receptors were obtained from a man aged 70 or older with acute or convalescent COVID-19. The CDR3 runs from the conserved cysteine through the conserved F or W. A D gene is named only where the DNA matches it firmly. The size field is filled for only some rows; it gives once, few, many or a size class.

CDR3 length	J gene	D gene	V gene	clone size	CDR3 protein	CDR3 DNA
14	TRBJ2-7	-	TRBV30	-	CAWTSQAGAYEQYF	TGTGCCTGGACTTCTCAAGCGGGTGCCTACGAGCAGTACTTC
15	TRBJ2-2	-	TRBV11-2	-	CASSLNRVLAGELFF	TGTGCCAGCAGCCTAAACAGGGTCCTAGCCGGGGAGCTGTTTTTT
16	TRBJ2-7	-	TRBV9	-	CASSVALRGGTGEQYF	TGTGCCAGCAGCGTAGCTCTTAGGGGAGGAACTGGGGAGCAGTACTTC
16	TRBJ2-3	TRBD2	TRBV19	-	CASSMRTSGDADTQYF	TGTGCCAGTAGTATGAGGACTAGCGGGGATGCAGATACGCAGTATTTT
14	TRBJ2-7	TRBD1	TRBV24-1	-	CATSQTGSSYEQYF	TGTGCCACCAGCCAGACAGGGAGCTCCTACGAGCAGTACTTC
18	TRBJ2-1	TRBD2	TRBV7-2	-	CASSLVVALTSGYNEQFF	TGTGCCAGCAGCTTAGTCGTGGCCCTGACTAGCGGATACAATGAGCAGTTCTTC
13	TRBJ1-1	TRBD1	TRBV7-2	-	CASSLGTGIEAFF	TGTGCCAGCAGCTTAGGGACAGGGATTGAAGCTTTCTTT
14	TRBJ2-2	TRBD2	TRBV7-9	once	CASSRLAGTGELFF	TGTGCCAGCAGTCGACTAGCGGGAACCGGGGAGCTGTTTTTT
15	TRBJ1-4	-	TRBV6-5	-	CASSYSQGFNEKLFF	TGTGCCAGCAGTTACTCGCAGGGCTTTAATGAAAAACTGTTTTTT
15	TRBJ1-5	TRBD1	TRBV19	-	CASREGTGGGQPQHF	TGTGCCAGTAGGGAAGGGACAGGGGGTGGCCAGCCCCAGCATTTT
13	TRBJ1-5	-	TRBV5-4	-	CASSLDNNQPQHF	TGTGCCAGCAGCTTAGACAACAATCAGCCCCAGCATTTT
16	TRBJ2-1	-	TRBV7-9	-	CASSPRGESSYNEQFF	TGTGCCAGCAGCCCCAGGGGGGAGAGCTCCTACAATGAGCAGTTCTTC
13	TRBJ1-5	-	TRBV12-3/TRBV12-4	-	CASSPLSNQPQHF	TGTGCCAGCAGTCCCCTAAGCAATCAGCCCCAGCATTTT
13	TRBJ1-2	TRBD1	TRBV5-5	-	CASSRTGLDGYTF	TGTGCCAGCAGCCGGACAGGGCTGGATGGCTACACCTTC
14	TRBJ2-7	TRBD1	TRBV18	-	CASSPGTGAYEQYF	TGTGCCAGCTCACCCGGGACAGGGGCCTACGAGCAGTACTTC
14	TRBJ2-5	TRBD1	TRBV7-2	-	CASSLLGTGETQYF	TGTGCCAGCAGCTTACTCGGGACAGGGGAGACCCAGTACTTC
16	TRBJ2-2	TRBD2	TRBV7-6	-	CASSSQLAGGTGELFF	TGTGCCAGCAGCTCCCAACTAGCGGGGGGCACCGGGGAGCTGTTTTTT
15	TRBJ1-5	TRBD1	TRBV7-9	medium-sized	CASSHGTDRTQPQHF	TGTGCCAGCAGCCACGGGACAGACCGTACTCAGCCCCAGCATTTT
16	TRBJ1-2	-	TRBV5-5	-	CASSLYPDSHSYGYTF	TGTGCCAGCAGCTTGTATCCGGACAGCCACAGCTATGGCTACACCTTC
15	TRBJ2-7	-	TRBV5-1	-	CASSSTPLNPSEQYF	TGCGCCAGCAGCTCCACCCCCCTAAATCCCTCCGAGCAGTACTTC
14	TRBJ2-7	-	TRBV29-1	-	CSVEVNRATYEQYF	TGCAGCGTTGAAGTCAACAGGGCAACCTACGAGCAGTACTTC
15	TRBJ1-1	-	TRBV6-5	once	CASSYSAGYVTEAFF	TGTGCCAGCAGTTACTCGGCAGGGTATGTCACTGAAGCTTTCTTT
16	TRBJ1-1	-	TRBV28	once	CASSYVGGGMNTEAFF	TGTGCCAGCAGTTATGTGGGGGGTGGGATGAACACTGAAGCTTTCTTT
13	TRBJ2-7	-	TRBV15	-	CATSRPPGEKQYF	TGTGCCACCAGCAGACCTCCAGGGGAGAAGCAGTACTTC
14	TRBJ2-6	-	TRBV29-1	-	CSVTRGSGANVLTF	TGCAGCGTAACTCGGGGCTCTGGGGCCAACGTCCTGACTTTC
13	TRBJ2-2	-	TRBV6-5	-	CATEGVSAGELFF	TGTGCCACCGAGGGGGTATCCGCCGGGGAGCTGTTTTTT
13	TRBJ1-2	-	TRBV28	-	CALQDGRNYGYTF	TGTGCCCTCCAGGATGGGAGAAACTATGGCTACACCTTC
14	TRBJ1-1	TRBD1	TRBV5-1	-	CASTSGGTNTEAFF	TGCGCCAGCACGTCAGGGGGTACGAACACTGAAGCTTTCTTT
16	TRBJ2-5	TRBD2	TRBV4-3	-	CASSRKTSFGGETQYF	TGCGCCAGCAGCCGGAAGACTAGCTTCGGGGGGGAGACCCAGTACTTC
13	TRBJ2-7	-	TRBV2	-	CASKKAQGNEQYF	TGTGCCAGCAAGAAGGCCCAGGGTAACGAGCAGTACTTC
11	TRBJ2-7	-	TRBV20-1	-	CSAQGSYEQYF	TGCAGTGCTCAGGGGTCCTACGAGCAGTACTTC
15	TRBJ1-3	TRBD1	TRBV7-2	-	CASSPGQSSGNTIYF	TGTGCCAGCAGCCCGGGACAGAGCTCTGGAAACACCATATATTTT
14	TRBJ1-2	-	TRBV28	-	CASSFGGYRYGYTF	TGTGCCAGCAGTTTCGGAGGGTACCGGTATGGCTACACCTTC
14	TRBJ1-2	TRBD1	TRBV7-2	-	CASSLGTGVYGYTF	TGTGCCAGCAGCTTAGGGACAGGGGTCTATGGCTACACCTTC
15	TRBJ2-5	-	TRBV3-1/TRBV3-2	-	CASSQRGPGVETQYF	TGTGCCAGCAGCCAGAGGGGACCAGGGGTAGAGACCCAGTACTTC
13	TRBJ2-2	TRBD2	TRBV12-3/TRBV12-4	-	CASSRGDTGELFF	TGTGCCAGCAGTCGGGGGGACACCGGGGAGCTGTTTTTT
12	TRBJ1-3	-	TRBV30	-	CAWGRSGNTIYF	TGTGCCTGGGGACGGAGTGGAAACACCATATATTTT
14	TRBJ1-2	TRBD1	TRBV7-2	-	CASSSPDRARFYTF	TGTGCCAGCAGCTCACCCGACAGGGCCCGATTTTACACCTTC
17	TRBJ1-2	TRBD1	TRBV7-2	few	CASSLTDRVGGNYGYTF	TGTGCCAGCAGCTTGACGGACAGGGTAGGGGGTAACTATGGCTACACCTTC
18	TRBJ1-1	TRBD1	TRBV27	-	CASSFLTPRGRMNTEAFF	TGTGCCAGCAGTTTCCTTACCCCCAGGGGGCGCATGAACACTGAAGCTTTCTTT
14	TRBJ2-7	-	TRBV19	-	CASSTSWTSYEQYF	TGTGCCAGTAGTACCTCCTGGACAAGCTACGAGCAGTACTTC
16	TRBJ2-1	TRBD2	TRBV29-1	-	CSVYGGRLSSYNEQFF	TGCAGCGTCTACGGCGGGAGACTAAGCTCCTACAATGAGCAGTTCTTC
15	TRBJ1-6	TRBD1	TRBV7-2	-	CASSSQGILNSPLHF	TGTGCCAGCAGTTCACAGGGGATTTTAAATTCACCCCTCCACTTT
14	TRBJ2-3	-	TRBV19	-	CASSWGKVIDTQYF	TGTGCCAGTAGTTGGGGCAAGGTAATAGATACGCAGTATTTT